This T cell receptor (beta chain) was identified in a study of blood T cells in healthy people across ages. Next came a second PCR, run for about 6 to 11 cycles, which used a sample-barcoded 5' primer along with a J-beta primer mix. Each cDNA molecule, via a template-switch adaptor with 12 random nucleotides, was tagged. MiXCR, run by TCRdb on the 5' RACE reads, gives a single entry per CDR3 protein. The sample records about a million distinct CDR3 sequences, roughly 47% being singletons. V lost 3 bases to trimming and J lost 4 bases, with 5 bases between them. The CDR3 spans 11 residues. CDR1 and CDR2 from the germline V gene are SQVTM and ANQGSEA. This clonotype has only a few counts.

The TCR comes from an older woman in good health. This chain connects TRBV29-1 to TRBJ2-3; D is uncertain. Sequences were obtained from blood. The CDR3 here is CSVERPDTQYF. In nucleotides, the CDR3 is TGCAGCGTTGAGAGGCCAGATACGCAGTATTTT.